This TCR beta chain was captured by sequencing in a study of blood T cell repertoires in COVID-19. On the study more broadly: Sites in the United States, Italy and Spain provided acute and convalescent COVID-19 samples. Nucleic acid was either cDNA or gDNA, and it came from T cells, B-cell-depleted T cells, or PBMCs.

Per the original methods: Nucleated cell number was recorded as an estimate derived from reference gene primer amplification. Produced via immunoSEQ multiplex PCR; TCRdb's table is partial and in-frame only. V and J calls and clone size are those listed in that table; D and trimming were worked out from the DNA. The sample carries around 300,000 clones, 90% recorded once. This clone was recorded once. Germline assignment: CDR1 MDHEN and CDR2 SYDVKM. V gave up 5 bases and J gave up 5 bases; unmatched junction bases: 7. This CDR3 has 15 amino acids. Either two negative PCRs, clearance, or symptom resolution qualified Cohort 3 donors as recovered.

The chain carries TRBV28 and TRBJ1-4; 8 bases fit TRBD1. This receptor was taken from a woman aged 30 to 39 who had recovered from COVID-19. Sequenced sample: PBMCs or T cells enriched from blood (not recorded which). The CDR3 loop is CASSTRTGPNEKLFF. Here the CDR3 DNA reads TGTGCCAGCAGTACCAGGACAGGGCCAAATGAAAAACTGTTTTTT.